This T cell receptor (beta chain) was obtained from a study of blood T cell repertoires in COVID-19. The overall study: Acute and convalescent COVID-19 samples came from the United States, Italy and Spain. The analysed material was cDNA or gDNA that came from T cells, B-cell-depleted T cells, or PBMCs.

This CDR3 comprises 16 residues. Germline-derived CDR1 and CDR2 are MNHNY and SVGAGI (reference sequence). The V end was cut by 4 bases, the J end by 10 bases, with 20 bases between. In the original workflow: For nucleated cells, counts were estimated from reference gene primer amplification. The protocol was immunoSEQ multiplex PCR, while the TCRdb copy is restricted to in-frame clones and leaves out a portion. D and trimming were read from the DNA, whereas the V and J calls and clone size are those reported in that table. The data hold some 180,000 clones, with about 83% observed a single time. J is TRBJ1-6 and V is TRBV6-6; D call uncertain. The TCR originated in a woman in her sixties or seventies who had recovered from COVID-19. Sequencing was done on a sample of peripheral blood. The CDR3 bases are TGTGCCAGCAGTTCCACCGGTTCGGGGTTTGGATCACCCCTCCACTTT. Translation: CASSSTGSGFGSPLHF.